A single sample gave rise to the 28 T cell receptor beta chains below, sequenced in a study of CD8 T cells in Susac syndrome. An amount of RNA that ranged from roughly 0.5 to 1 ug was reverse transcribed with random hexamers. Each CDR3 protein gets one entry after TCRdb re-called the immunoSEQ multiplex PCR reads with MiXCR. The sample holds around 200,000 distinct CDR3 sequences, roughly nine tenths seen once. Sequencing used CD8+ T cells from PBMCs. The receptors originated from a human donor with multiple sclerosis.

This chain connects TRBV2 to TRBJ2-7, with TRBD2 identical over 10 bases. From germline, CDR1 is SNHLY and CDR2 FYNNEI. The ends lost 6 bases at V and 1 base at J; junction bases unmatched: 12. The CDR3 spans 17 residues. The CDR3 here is CASSSTSLAGPSYEQYF. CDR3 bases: TGTGCCAGCAGCTCAACGTCACTAGCGGGACCTTCCTACGAGCAGTACTTC.

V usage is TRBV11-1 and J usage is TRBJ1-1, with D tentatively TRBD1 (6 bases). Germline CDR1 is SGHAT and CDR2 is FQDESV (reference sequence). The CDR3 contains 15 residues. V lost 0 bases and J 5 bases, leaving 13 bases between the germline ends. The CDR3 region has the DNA TGTGCCAGCAGCTTAGCAGGGGGGGCCCGGACTGAAGCTTTCTTT. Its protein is CASSLAGGARTEAFF.

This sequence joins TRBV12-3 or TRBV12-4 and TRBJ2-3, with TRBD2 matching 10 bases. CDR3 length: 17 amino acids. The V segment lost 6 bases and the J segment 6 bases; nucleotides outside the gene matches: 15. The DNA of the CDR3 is TGTGCCAGCAGCTACCCGGGGGTAGCGGGGGGTACGGATACGCAGTATTTT. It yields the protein CASSYPGVAGGTDTQYF.

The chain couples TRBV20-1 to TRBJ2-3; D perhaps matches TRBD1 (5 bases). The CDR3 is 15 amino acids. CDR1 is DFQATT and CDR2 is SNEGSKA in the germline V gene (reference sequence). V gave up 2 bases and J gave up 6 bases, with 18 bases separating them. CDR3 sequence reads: CSARPRQIPWDTQYF. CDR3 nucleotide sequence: TGCAGTGCTAGACCAAGACAGATCCCCTGGGATACGCAGTATTTT.

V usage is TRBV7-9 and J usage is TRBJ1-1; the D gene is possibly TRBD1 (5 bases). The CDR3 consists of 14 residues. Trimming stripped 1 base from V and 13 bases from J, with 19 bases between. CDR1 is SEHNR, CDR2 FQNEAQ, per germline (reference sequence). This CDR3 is CASSLVAGTMGDFF. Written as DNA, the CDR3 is TGTGCCAGCAGCTTAGTGGCGGGGACGATGGGGGATTTCTTT.

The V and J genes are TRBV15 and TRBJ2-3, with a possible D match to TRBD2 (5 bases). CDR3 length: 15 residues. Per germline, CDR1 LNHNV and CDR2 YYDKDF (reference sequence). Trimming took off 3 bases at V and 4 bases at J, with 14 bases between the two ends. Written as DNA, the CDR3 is TGTGCCACCAGCAGCCTTACTAGAGAGGCAGATACGCAGTATTTT. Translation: CATSSLTREADTQYF.

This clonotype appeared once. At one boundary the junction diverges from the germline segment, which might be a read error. The CDR3 DNA reads TGTGCCAGCAACTTGGCGACAGGGCTGGACGAGACCCAGTACTTC. It codes for CASNLATGLDETQYF. The chain combines TRBV5-6 with TRBJ2-5; 7 bases are a match to TRBD1. Germline V gene data show CDR1 as SGHDT and CDR2 as YYEEEE. The CDR3 sequence is 15 residues long.

CDR3: CASSIMTGGANVLTF. The CDR3 DNA sequence: TGTGCCAGTAGTATAATGACAGGTGGGGCCAACGTCCTGACTTTC. The gene calls are TRBV19 and TRBJ2-6; TRBD1 might be the D (6 bases). The CDR3 has 15 amino acids. The ends were cut back, 2 bases at V and 3 bases at J, with 8 bases in the middle. From germline, CDR1 is LNHDA and CDR2 SQIVND (reference sequence).

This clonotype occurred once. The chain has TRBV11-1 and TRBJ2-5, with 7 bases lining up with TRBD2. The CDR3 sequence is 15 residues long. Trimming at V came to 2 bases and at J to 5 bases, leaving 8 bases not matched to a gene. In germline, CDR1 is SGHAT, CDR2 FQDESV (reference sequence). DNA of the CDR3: TGTGCCAGCAGCTTAATGGCGGGAGTGCAGGAGACCCAGTACTTC. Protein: CASSLMAGVQETQYF.

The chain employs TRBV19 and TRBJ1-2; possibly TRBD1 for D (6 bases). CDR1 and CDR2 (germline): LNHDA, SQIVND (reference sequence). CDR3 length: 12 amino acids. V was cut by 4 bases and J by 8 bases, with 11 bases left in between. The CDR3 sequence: CASSTGDIGYTF. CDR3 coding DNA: TGTGCCAGTAGTACCGGGGACATAGGCTACACCTTC.

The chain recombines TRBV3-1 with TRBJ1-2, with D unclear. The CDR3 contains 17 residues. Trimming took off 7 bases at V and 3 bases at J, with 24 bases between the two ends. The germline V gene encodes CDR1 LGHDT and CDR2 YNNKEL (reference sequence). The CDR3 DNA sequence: TGTGCCAGCAAACCCTCAGACCCCAGGTACGTGGACTATGGCTACACCTTC. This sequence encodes CASKPSDPRYVDYGYTF.

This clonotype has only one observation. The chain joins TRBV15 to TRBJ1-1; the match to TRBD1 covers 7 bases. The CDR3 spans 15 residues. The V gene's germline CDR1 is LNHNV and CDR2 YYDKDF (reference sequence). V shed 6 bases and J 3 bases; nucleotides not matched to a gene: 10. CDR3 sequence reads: CATRNPTGRDTEAFF. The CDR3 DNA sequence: TGTGCCACCAGGAACCCGACAGGGAGGGACACTGAAGCTTTCTTT.

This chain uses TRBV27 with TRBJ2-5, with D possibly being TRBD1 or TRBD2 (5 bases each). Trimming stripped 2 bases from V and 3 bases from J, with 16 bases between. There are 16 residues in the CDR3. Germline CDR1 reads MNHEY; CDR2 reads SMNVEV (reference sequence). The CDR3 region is CASSLTPGTREETQYF. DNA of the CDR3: TGTGCCAGCAGTTTAACGCCCGGGACGAGGGAAGAGACCCAGTACTTC.

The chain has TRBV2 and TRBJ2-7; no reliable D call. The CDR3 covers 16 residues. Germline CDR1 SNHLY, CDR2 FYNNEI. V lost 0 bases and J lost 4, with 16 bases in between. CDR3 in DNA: TGTGCCAGCAGTGAAGCGGGCGCACCTGTTAAATACGAGCAGTACTTC. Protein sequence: CASSEAGAPVKYEQYF.

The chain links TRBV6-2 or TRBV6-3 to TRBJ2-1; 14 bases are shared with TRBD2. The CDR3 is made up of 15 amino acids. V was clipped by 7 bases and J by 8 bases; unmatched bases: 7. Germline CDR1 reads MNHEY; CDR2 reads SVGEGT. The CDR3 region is CASIYRGLAGDEQFF. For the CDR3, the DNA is TGTGCCAGCATCTACCGGGGACTAGCGGGAGATGAGCAGTTCTTC.

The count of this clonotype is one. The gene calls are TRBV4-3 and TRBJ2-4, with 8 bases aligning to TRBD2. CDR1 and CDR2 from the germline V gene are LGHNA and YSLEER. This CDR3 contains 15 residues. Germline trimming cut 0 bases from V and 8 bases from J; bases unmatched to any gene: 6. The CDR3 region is CASSQDGTSMHIQYF. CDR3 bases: TGCGCCAGCAGCCAAGACGGGACTAGTATGCACATTCAGTACTTC.

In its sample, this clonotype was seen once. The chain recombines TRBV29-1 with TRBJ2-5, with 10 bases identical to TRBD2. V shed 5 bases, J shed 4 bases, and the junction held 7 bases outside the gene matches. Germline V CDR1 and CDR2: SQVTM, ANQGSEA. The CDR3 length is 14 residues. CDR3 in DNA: TGCAGCGTTTCAGCGGGAGGGCCTTTAGAGACCCAGTACTTC. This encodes CSVSAGGPLETQYF.

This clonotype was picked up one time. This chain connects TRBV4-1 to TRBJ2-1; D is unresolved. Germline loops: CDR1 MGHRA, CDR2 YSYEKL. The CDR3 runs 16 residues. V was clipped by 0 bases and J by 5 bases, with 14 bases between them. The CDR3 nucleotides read TGCGCCAGCAGCCAAGATCGACTGGAGACAAACAATGAGCAGTTCTTC. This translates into CASSQDRLETNNEQFF.

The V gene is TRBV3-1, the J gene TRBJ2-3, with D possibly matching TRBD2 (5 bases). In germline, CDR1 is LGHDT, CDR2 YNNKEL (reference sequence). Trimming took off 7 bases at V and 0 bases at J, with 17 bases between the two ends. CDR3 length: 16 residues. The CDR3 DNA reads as TGTGCCAGCACACAAGATACTAGTAGGAGCACAGATACGCAGTATTTT. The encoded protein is CASTQDTSRSTDTQYF.

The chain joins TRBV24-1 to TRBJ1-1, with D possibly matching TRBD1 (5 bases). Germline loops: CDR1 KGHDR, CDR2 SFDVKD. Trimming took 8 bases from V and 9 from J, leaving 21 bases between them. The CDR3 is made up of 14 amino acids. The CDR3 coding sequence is TGTGCCACCACCTCATCCCGGGACGCTGGAAAAGCTTTCTTT. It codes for CATTSSRDAGKAFF.

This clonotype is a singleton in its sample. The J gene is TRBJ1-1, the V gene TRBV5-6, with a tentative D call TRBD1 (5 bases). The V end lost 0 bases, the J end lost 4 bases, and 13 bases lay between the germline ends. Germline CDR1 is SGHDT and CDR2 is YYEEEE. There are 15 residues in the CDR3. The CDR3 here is CASSLDPGGGTEAFF. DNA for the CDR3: TGTGCCAGCAGCTTGGACCCCGGGGGAGGCACTGAAGCTTTCTTT.

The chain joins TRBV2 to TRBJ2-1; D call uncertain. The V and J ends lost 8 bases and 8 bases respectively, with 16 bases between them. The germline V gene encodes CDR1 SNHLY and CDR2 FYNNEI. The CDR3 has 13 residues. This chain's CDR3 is CASFNELRHEQFF. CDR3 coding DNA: TGTGCCAGCTTTAACGAACTCAGACATGAGCAGTTCTTC.

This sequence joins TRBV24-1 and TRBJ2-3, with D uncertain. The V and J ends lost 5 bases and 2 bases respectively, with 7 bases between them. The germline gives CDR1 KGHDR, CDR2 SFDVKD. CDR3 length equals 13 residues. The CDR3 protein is CATSALTTDTQYF. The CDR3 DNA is TGTGCCACCAGTGCCCTCACCACAGATACGCAGTATTTT.

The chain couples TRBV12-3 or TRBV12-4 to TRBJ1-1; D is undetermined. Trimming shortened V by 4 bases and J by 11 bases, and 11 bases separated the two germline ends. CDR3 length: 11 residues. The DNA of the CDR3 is TGTGCCAGCAGTTATTTAGGGCACGCTTTCTTT. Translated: CASSYLGHAFF.

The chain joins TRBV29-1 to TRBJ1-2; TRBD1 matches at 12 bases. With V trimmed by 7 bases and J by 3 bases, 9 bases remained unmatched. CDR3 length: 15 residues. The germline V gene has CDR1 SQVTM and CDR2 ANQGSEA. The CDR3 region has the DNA TGCAGCGCAGACCCGGGACAGGGGGCTTACTATGGCTACACCTTC. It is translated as CSADPGQGAYYGYTF. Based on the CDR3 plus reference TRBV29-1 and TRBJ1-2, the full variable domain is SAVISQKPSRDICQRGTSLTIQCQVDSQVTMMFWYRQQPGQSLTLIATANQGSEATYESGFVIDKFPISRPNLTFSTLTVSNMSPEDSSIYLCSADPGQGAYYGYTFGSGTRLTVV.

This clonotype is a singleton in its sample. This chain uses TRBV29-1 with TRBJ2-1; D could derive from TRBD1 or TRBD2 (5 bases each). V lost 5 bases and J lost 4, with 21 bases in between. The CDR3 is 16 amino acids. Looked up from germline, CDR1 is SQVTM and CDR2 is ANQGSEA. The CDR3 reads CSVFQLLGAPYNEQFF. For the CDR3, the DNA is TGCAGCGTTTTCCAACTGCTCGGGGCCCCTTACAATGAGCAGTTCTTC.

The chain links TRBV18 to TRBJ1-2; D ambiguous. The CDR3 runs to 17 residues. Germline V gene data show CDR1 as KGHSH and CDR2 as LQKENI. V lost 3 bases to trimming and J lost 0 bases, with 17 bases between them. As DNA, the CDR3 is TGTGCCAGCTCACCCTCCCCTGACGGTGCTACTAACTATGGCTACACCTTC. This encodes CASSPSPDGATNYGYTF.

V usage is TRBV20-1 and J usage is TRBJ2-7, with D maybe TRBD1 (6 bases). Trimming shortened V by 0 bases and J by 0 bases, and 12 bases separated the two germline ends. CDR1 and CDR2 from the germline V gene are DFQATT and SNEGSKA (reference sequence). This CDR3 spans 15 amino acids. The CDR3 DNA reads TGCAGTGCTAGAGATCCCAAGGGGGACTCCTACGAGCAGTACTTC. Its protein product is CSARDPKGDSYEQYF.